These T cell receptor beta chains were read from a single sample in a study of blood T cell repertoires in COVID-19. TCRdb's table, derived via immunoSEQ multiplex PCR, lists solely in-frame clones and lacks some. The table shows 350,000 to 450,000 clones, with more than 75% occurring only once. The sequenced sample consisted of peripheral blood. The receptors derive from a human donor in a cohort sampled during active COVID-19. Both conserved end residues are part of each CDR3. A D gene is named only where the DNA matches it firmly. Rows give clone size only sometimes, using once, few, many, or a class for an expanded clone.

v_call: TRBV28
d_call: .
clone_size: .
j_call: TRBJ2-5
cdr3_aa: CASRLQETQYF
cdr3_nt: TGTGCCAGCAGACTCCAAGAGACCCAGTACTTC

v_call: TRBV7-6
d_call: .
clone_size: once
j_call: TRBJ2-2
cdr3_aa: CASSLEPLPTGELFF
cdr3_nt: TGTGCCAGCAGCTTAGAGCCACTCCCCACCGGGGAGCTGTTTTTT

v_call: TRBV18
d_call: .
clone_size: once
j_call: TRBJ1-5
cdr3_aa: CASSDQGPYSNQPQHF
cdr3_nt: TGTGCCAGCTCCGATCAGGGCCCCTATAGCAATCAGCCCCAGCATTTT

v_call: TRBV6-5
d_call: .
clone_size: .
j_call: TRBJ1-2
cdr3_aa: CASSTYKGSYTF
cdr3_nt: TGTGCCAGCAGTACCTACAAGGGGAGCTACACCTTC

v_call: TRBV5-1
d_call: TRBD1
clone_size: .
j_call: TRBJ2-1
cdr3_aa: CASSSQAGTGGYNEQFF
cdr3_nt: TGCGCCAGCAGCTCGCAGGCCGGGACAGGGGGCTACAATGAGCAGTTCTTC

v_call: TRBV29-1
d_call: TRBD1
clone_size: few
j_call: TRBJ1-1
cdr3_aa: CSVSGQDTEAFF
cdr3_nt: TGCAGCGTTTCCGGACAGGACACTGAAGCTTTCTTT

v_call: TRBV14
d_call: .
clone_size: .
j_call: TRBJ2-2
cdr3_aa: CASSIGVNTGELFF
cdr3_nt: TGTGCCAGCAGCATCGGGGTGAACACCGGGGAGCTGTTTTTT

v_call: TRBV5-1
d_call: TRBD1
clone_size: .
j_call: TRBJ1-6
cdr3_aa: CASSLPGQGRGSPLHF
cdr3_nt: TGCGCCAGCAGCTTGCCGGGACAGGGTCGAGGATCACCCCTCCACTTT

v_call: TRBV7-2
d_call: .
clone_size: .
j_call: TRBJ2-3
cdr3_aa: CASSLGGDATDTQYF
cdr3_nt: TGTGCCAGCAGCTTAGGGGGAGATGCCACAGATACGCAGTATTTT

v_call: TRBV2
d_call: .
clone_size: many
j_call: TRBJ2-5
cdr3_aa: CASSAGSTQYF
cdr3_nt: TGTGCCAGCAGTGCCGGGTCGACCCAGTACTTC

v_call: TRBV7-9
d_call: TRBD1
clone_size: .
j_call: TRBJ1-6
cdr3_aa: CASSSSAGTDNSPLHF
cdr3_nt: TGTGCCAGCAGCTCGAGCGCCGGGACAGACAATTCACCCCTCCACTTT

v_call: TRBV6-5
d_call: .
clone_size: .
j_call: TRBJ1-2
cdr3_aa: CASRLQVPYGYTF
cdr3_nt: TGTGCCAGCAGATTACAGGTCCCCTATGGCTACACCTTC

v_call: TRBV3-1/TRBV3-2
d_call: TRBD1
clone_size: .
j_call: TRBJ1-1
cdr3_aa: CASSGEDRGTEAFF
cdr3_nt: TGTGCCAGCTCAGGGGAGGACAGGGGGACTGAAGCTTTCTTT

v_call: TRBV7-9
d_call: TRBD2
clone_size: once
j_call: TRBJ2-7
cdr3_aa: CASRGLADPYEQYF
cdr3_nt: TGTGCCAGCAGGGGACTAGCGGACCCCTACGAGCAGTACTTC

v_call: TRBV10-2
d_call: .
clone_size: .
j_call: TRBJ1-2
cdr3_aa: CASSESHSGYTF
cdr3_nt: TGCGCCAGCAGTGAGTCCCACAGTGGCTACACCTTC

v_call: TRBV11-3
d_call: TRBD2
clone_size: once
j_call: TRBJ2-5
cdr3_aa: CASSLGLAATYQETQYF
cdr3_nt: TGTGCCAGCAGCTTGGGACTAGCGGCAACCTACCAAGAGACCCAGTACTTC

v_call: TRBV11-1
d_call: .
clone_size: .
j_call: TRBJ2-2
cdr3_aa: CASSLARGGPNTGELFF
cdr3_nt: TGTGCCAGCAGCTTAGCGCGGGGCGGACCGAACACCGGGGAGCTGTTTTTT

v_call: TRBV6-5
d_call: .
clone_size: .
j_call: TRBJ1-3
cdr3_aa: CASIRSGNSGNTIYF
cdr3_nt: TGTGCCAGCATCCGTTCAGGAAACTCTGGAAACACCATATATTTT

v_call: TRBV5-6
d_call: TRBD2
clone_size: .
j_call: TRBJ2-1
cdr3_aa: CASSLVGLAGGRTYNEQFF
cdr3_nt: TGTGCCAGCAGCTTGGTGGGACTAGCGGGAGGGAGGACCTACAATGAGCAGTTCTTC

v_call: TRBV13
d_call: .
clone_size: .
j_call: TRBJ2-7
cdr3_aa: CASTAGGRVNHEQYF
cdr3_nt: TGTGCCAGCACCGCCGGCGGCAGGGTAAACCACGAGCAGTACTTC

v_call: TRBV28
d_call: .
clone_size: .
j_call: TRBJ1-5
cdr3_aa: CASSREGGASQPQHF
cdr3_nt: TGTGCCAGCAGCCGGGAGGGGGGGGCGAGTCAGCCCCAGCATTTT

v_call: TRBV30
d_call: .
clone_size: .
j_call: TRBJ1-1
cdr3_aa: CAWRDRNTEAFF
cdr3_nt: TGTGCCTGGAGGGACAGGAACACTGAAGCTTTCTTT

v_call: TRBV7-2
d_call: .
clone_size: .
j_call: TRBJ1-6
cdr3_aa: CASSPQGGAGSPLHF
cdr3_nt: TGTGCCAGCAGCCCTCAAGGAGGGGCAGGATCACCCCTCCACTTT

v_call: TRBV5-1
d_call: .
clone_size: .
j_call: TRBJ2-2
cdr3_aa: CASSSGGTGELFF
cdr3_nt: TGCGCCAGCAGCTCCGGGGGCACCGGGGAGCTGTTTTTT

v_call: TRBV10-3
d_call: .
clone_size: once
j_call: TRBJ1-1
cdr3_aa: CAISVAWGRNTEAFF
cdr3_nt: TGTGCCATCAGTGTGGCGTGGGGGCGGAACACTGAAGCTTTCTTT

v_call: TRBV2
d_call: TRBD2
clone_size: .
j_call: TRBJ2-1
cdr3_aa: CASRKLAGGQNEQFF
cdr3_nt: TGTGCCAGCAGAAAACTAGCGGGAGGACAAAATGAGCAGTTCTTC

v_call: TRBV19
d_call: .
clone_size: .
j_call: TRBJ1-1
cdr3_aa: CASSIGIGGVDTEAFF
cdr3_nt: TGTGCCAGTAGTATAGGGATCGGGGGAGTGGACACTGAAGCTTTCTTT

v_call: TRBV5-1
d_call: TRBD2
clone_size: .
j_call: TRBJ2-5
cdr3_aa: CASSLSTGGPETQYF
cdr3_nt: TGCGCCAGCAGCTTGTCAACGGGAGGGCCGGAGACCCAGTACTTC

v_call: TRBV7-9
d_call: .
clone_size: .
j_call: TRBJ1-1
cdr3_aa: CASSLSGGNTEAFF
cdr3_nt: TGTGCCAGCAGCCTTAGCGGGGGGAACACTGAAGCTTTCTTT

v_call: TRBV5-1
d_call: TRBD2
clone_size: .
j_call: TRBJ2-3
cdr3_aa: CASSLGTSGRGGTDTQYF
cdr3_nt: TGCGCCAGCAGCTTGGGGACTAGCGGGAGAGGTGGCACAGATACGCAGTATTTT

v_call: TRBV12-3/TRBV12-4
d_call: .
clone_size: once
j_call: TRBJ1-5
cdr3_aa: CASSFFQGQPQHF
cdr3_nt: TGTGCCAGCAGTTTTTTTCAGGGTCAGCCCCAGCATTTT

v_call: TRBV4-1
d_call: .
clone_size: .
j_call: TRBJ1-2
cdr3_aa: CASSQDRGSRYYGYTF
cdr3_nt: TGCGCCAGCAGCCAAGATCGGGGTTCGAGGTACTATGGCTACACCTTC

v_call: TRBV14
d_call: .
clone_size: once
j_call: TRBJ2-3
cdr3_aa: CASSQTGRDTQYF
cdr3_nt: TGTGCCAGCAGCCAAACAGGGCGGGATACGCAGTATTTT

v_call: TRBV24-1
d_call: TRBD2
clone_size: .
j_call: TRBJ2-2
cdr3_aa: CATSDPGGGRYTGELFF
cdr3_nt: TGTGCCACCAGTGACCCCGGCGGGGGGCGTTACACCGGGGAGCTGTTTTTT

v_call: TRBV28
d_call: .
clone_size: .
j_call: TRBJ1-1
cdr3_aa: CASLPLRMNTEAFF
cdr3_nt: TGTGCCAGCCTACCCCTCAGGATGAACACTGAAGCTTTCTTT

v_call: TRBV12-3/TRBV12-4
d_call: .
clone_size: .
j_call: TRBJ2-1
cdr3_aa: CATSWSGYNEQFF
cdr3_nt: TGTGCCACCTCATGGAGCGGGTACAATGAGCAGTTCTTC

v_call: TRBV19
d_call: .
clone_size: .
j_call: TRBJ2-5
cdr3_aa: CASSPSVGETQYF
cdr3_nt: TGTGCCAGTAGTCCGAGCGTCGGGGAGACCCAGTACTTC